These 24 T cell receptor beta chains came from one sample sequenced in a study of cytomegalovirus exposure and HLA in healthy donors. The table came from immunoSEQ multiplex PCR; TCRdb's copy has only in-frame clones and leaves some out. This sample has some 76,000 clones, with roughly 95% found just once. The specimen sequenced was PBMCs. These TCRs come from a woman aged 18-29 years in good health and CMV-seropositive.

This chain uses TRBV29-1 with TRBJ1-1; D is ambiguous. Germline loops: CDR1 SQVTM, CDR2 ANQGSEA. The CDR3 covers 12 residues. Trimming stripped 6 bases from V and 3 bases from J, with 11 bases between. Here the CDR3 reads CSVAGGDTEAFF. Written as DNA, the CDR3 is TGCAGCGTCGCAGGAGGCGACACTGAAGCTTTCTTT.

The CDR3 nucleotides are TGTGCCAGCAGTCCGGGGGACTCCAGCAATCAGCCCCAGCATTTT. The encoded protein is CASSPGDSSNQPQHF. The chain joins TRBV28 to TRBJ1-5, with D tentatively TRBD1 (5 bases). The CDR3 has 15 amino acids. Trimming took off 5 bases at V and 1 base at J, with 12 bases between the two ends. Germline-derived CDR1 and CDR2 are MDHEN and SYDVKM.

The chain is built from TRBV5-5 and TRBJ1-2; 7 bases map to TRBD1. The CDR3 has 14 residues. In germline, CDR1 is SGHKS, CDR2 YYEKEE (reference sequence). Unmatched junction bases numbered 9, after V lost 4 bases and J lost 6 bases. The CDR3 sequence is CASSRGPDSNGYTF. In DNA, the CDR3 is TGTGCCAGCAGCAGGGGGCCCGATTCAAATGGCTACACCTTC.

The rearrangement uses TRBV15 and TRBJ1-2; D gene ambiguous. CDR3 length equals 14 residues. Trimming removed 2 bases at V and 6 bases at J, with 13 bases between. Germline CDR1 reads LNHNV; CDR2 reads YYDKDF (reference sequence). CDR3: CATSRIGLGDGYTF. CDR3 nucleotide sequence: TGTGCCACCAGCAGAATCGGCCTCGGGGATGGCTACACCTTC.

This chain uses TRBV11-3 with TRBJ2-5; perhaps TRBD2 as D (5 bases). Germline values: CDR1 SGHNT, CDR2 YENEEA. V lost 5 bases to trimming and J lost 1 base, with 17 bases between them. The CDR3 is 16 residues long. For the CDR3, the DNA is TGTGCCAGCAGCGAGTGGGGAGTAGGGATCCAAGAGACCCAGTACTTC. Residues: CASSEWGVGIQETQYF.

CDR3 DNA: TGTGCCAGCAGCGGCCGACTAGCGGAGATGGGGAATGAGCAGTTCTTC. Amino acid sequence: CASSGRLAEMGNEQFF. This chain links TRBV9 with TRBJ2-1, with 9 nucleotides matching TRBD2. The CDR3 has 16 residues. CDR1 SGDLS and CDR2 YYNGEE come from the germline V gene. Trimming removed 3 bases from V and 7 bases from J; junction bases left unmatched: 11.

The CDR3 loop is CASSLGREPRGETQYF. The CDR3 nucleotides read TGTGCCAGCAGCCTAGGGCGGGAGCCAAGAGGAGAGACCCAGTACTTC. The chain recombines TRBV7-9 with TRBJ2-5; TRBD2 agrees at 7 bases. Germline-derived CDR1 and CDR2 are SEHNR and FQNEAQ (reference sequence). There are 16 residues in the CDR3. Trimming took 5 bases from V and 4 from J; bases not matched to a gene: 13.

The rearrangement joins TRBV5-1 to TRBJ2-5; D is possibly TRBD1 (5 bases). Germline V gives CDR1 SGHRS, CDR2 YFSETQ. The germline V and J ends were trimmed by 0 bases and 1 base, with 10 bases remaining between them. The CDR3 extends over 15 amino acids. The CDR3 loop is CASSLGTLFQETQYF. CDR3 nucleotides: TGCGCCAGCAGCTTGGGGACACTATTCCAAGAGACCCAGTACTTC.

The chain carries TRBV30 and TRBJ2-7, with D perhaps matching TRBD2 (5 bases). This CDR3 contains 13 residues. V was shortened by 0 bases and J by 5 bases, with 11 bases between the two germline ends. Germline V gene sequence: CDR1 GTSNPN, CDR2 SVGIG (reference sequence). The CDR3 region is CAWSVRLRDEQYF. Written as DNA, the CDR3 is TGTGCCTGGAGTGTACGTCTGAGGGACGAGCAGTACTTC.

The chain's CDR3 is CASSYSLYNSPLHF. DNA of the CDR3: TGTGCCAGCAGTTACTCTCTCTATAATTCACCCCTCCACTTT. The chain recombines TRBV6-6 with TRBJ1-6; D gene uncertain. The CDR3 covers 14 residues. CDR1 and CDR2 from the germline V gene are MNHNY and SVGAGI (reference sequence). Trimming removed 0 bases at V and 3 bases at J, with 3 bases between.

This rearrangement joins TRBV5-1 to TRBJ2-6, with D possibly TRBD1 on 5 matching bases. V lost 4 bases, J lost 2 bases, and 13 bases lay in between. CDR1 SGHRS and CDR2 YFSETQ come from the germline V gene. The CDR3 is 16 amino acids. CDR3 nucleotides: TGCGCCAGCAGCGCCTCACCAGGGACTGGGGCCAACGTCCTGACTTTC. It yields the protein CASSASPGTGANVLTF.

The rearrangement links TRBV4-2 to TRBJ2-7, with 9 bases identical to TRBD2. The CDR3 contains 15 residues. Germline values: CDR1 LGHNA, CDR2 YNFKEQ. With 1 base clipped from V and 0 bases from J, the junction kept 1 base outside the gene matches. CDR3: CASSQGLADSYEQYF. CDR3 DNA: TGTGCCAGCAGCCAAGGACTAGCGGACTCCTACGAGCAGTACTTC.

The V call is TRBV2, the J call TRBJ1-4; the D gene is possibly TRBD1 (5 bases). Germline CDR1 is SNHLY and CDR2 is FYNNEI. The CDR3 is made up of 16 amino acids. Between the trimmed V and J ends, which lost 3 bases and 6 bases, there was a span of 17 bases. In DNA form, the CDR3 reads TGTGCCAGCAGTGAGTGGCCGGGGGTATTAGATGAAAAACTGTTTTTT. Translated: CASSEWPGVLDEKLFF. Full variable domain (rest looked up from reference TRBV2 and TRBJ1-4): EPEVTQTPSHQVTQMGQEVILRCVPISNHLYFYWYRQILGQKVEFLVSFYNNEISEKSEIFDDQFSVERPDGSNFTLKIRSTKLEDSAMYFCASSEWPGVLDEKLFFGSGTQLSVL.

Points on this clone: Other nucleotide sequences from this sample produce the same CDR3. This rearrangement joins TRBV5-1 to TRBJ2-1, with TRBD2 matching over 7 bases. The CDR3 loop spans 17 amino acids. In germline, CDR1 is SGHRS, CDR2 YFSETQ. Trimming took 5 bases from V and 6 from J; bases not matched to a gene: 17. The DNA of the CDR3 is TGCGCCAGCAGTTCCGGGATGTCTAGCGGCCGACTCAATGAGCAGTTCTTC. It yields the protein CASSSGMSSGRLNEQFF.

This clone occurred once. The chain carries TRBV30 and TRBJ2-7, with 7 bases that match TRBD1. This CDR3 comprises 15 residues. Trimming removed 2 bases from V and 3 bases from J; junction bases left unmatched: 10. Germline CDR1 GTSNPN, CDR2 SVGIG (reference sequence). CDR3 sequence (DNA): TGTGCCTGGAGTTCCCGGGACAGTAGCTTCTACGAGCAGTACTTC. Protein product: CAWSSRDSSFYEQYF.

V usage is TRBV7-8 and J usage is TRBJ2-1; 13 positions match TRBD2. The ends lost 5 bases at V and 6 bases at J; junction bases unmatched: 4. The CDR3 covers 15 residues. The V gene's germline CDR1 is SGHVS and CDR2 FQNEAQ. The CDR3 is CASSLGLAGSNEQFF. The CDR3, as DNA: TGTGCCAGCAGCCTGGGACTAGCGGGGTCCAATGAGCAGTTCTTC.

The chain uses TRBV5-1 and TRBJ1-1; maybe TRBD1 (6 bases). The CDR3 extends over 13 amino acids. Germline CDR1 is SGHRS and CDR2 is YFSETQ. V lost 1 base to trimming and J lost 8 bases, with 12 bases between them. In DNA form, the CDR3 reads TGCGCCAGCAGCTTGACGGTTGACAGGGAAGCTTTCTTT. Translation: CASSLTVDREAFF.

CDR3 in amino acids: CSVGGRNTDTQYF. The DNA for the CDR3 is TGCAGCGTTGGGGGGAGGAACACAGATACGCAGTATTTT. This chain links TRBV29-1 with TRBJ2-3; TRBD2 might be the D (6 bases). V lost 4 bases, J lost 2 bases, and 10 bases lay in between. The germline V gene has CDR1 SQVTM and CDR2 ANQGSEA. This CDR3 spans 13 amino acids.

This chain connects TRBV2 to TRBJ2-1; 16 bases are shared with TRBD2. The germline CDR1 and CDR2 sequences are SNHLY and FYNNEI. V lost 4 bases and J lost 10; bases outside the gene matches: 7. CDR3 length equals 16 residues. The CDR3 sequence is CASSVHEGLAGGEQFF. In DNA form, the CDR3 reads TGTGCCAGCAGTGTTCACGAGGGACTAGCGGGAGGGGAGCAGTTCTTC.

The chain uses TRBV7-8 and TRBJ1-2; 8 bases are a match to TRBD1. V shed 5 bases, J shed 2 bases, and the junction held 7 bases outside the gene matches. Per the germline V gene, CDR1 is SGHVS and CDR2 is FQNEAQ. The CDR3 contains 15 residues. The CDR3 here is CASSPRTGRNYGYTF. For the CDR3, the DNA is TGTGCCAGCAGCCCGAGGACAGGGAGAAACTATGGCTACACCTTC.

This rearrangement joins TRBV6-5 to TRBJ1-6; 7 nucleotides agree with TRBD1. The germline V gene encodes CDR1 MNHEY and CDR2 SVGAGI. Trimming at V came to 5 bases and at J to 8 bases, leaving 6 bases not matched to a gene. The CDR3 length is 14 residues. The CDR3 nucleotides are TGTGCCAGCAGTCGCGGACAGGCCGATTCACCCCTCCACTTT. Amino acids: CASSRGQADSPLHF.

The chain carries TRBV4-3 and TRBJ2-5; D is unresolved. Germline CDR1 reads LGHNA; CDR2 reads YSLEER. CDR3 length: 13 residues. V gave up 0 bases and J gave up 4 bases, with 6 bases separating them. The CDR3: CASSQDFRETQYF. In nucleotides, the CDR3 is TGCGCCAGCAGCCAAGATTTCAGAGAGACCCAGTACTTC.

V usage is TRBV5-5 and J usage is TRBJ2-7, with 9 nucleotides matching TRBD1. V shed 4 bases and J 4 bases; nucleotides not matched to a gene: 12. This CDR3 contains 16 residues. The germline V gene has CDR1 SGHKS and CDR2 YYEKEE (reference sequence). For the CDR3, the DNA is TGTGCCAGCAGCCCTATTGACAGGGGGGGTCGATACGAGCAGTACTTC. Amino acid sequence: CASSPIDRGGRYEQYF.

The rearrangement uses TRBV9 and TRBJ2-7; a weak D match, TRBD1 (5 bases). V was shortened by 2 bases and J by 9 bases, with 27 bases between the two germline ends. CDR1 SGDLS and CDR2 YYNGEE come from the germline V gene. CDR3 size: 17 residues. CDR3 nucleotides: TGTGCCAGCAGCGTCATCACGCCGACAGACTCCTACGCTGGGCAGTACTTC. The encoded protein is CASSVITPTDSYAGQYF.